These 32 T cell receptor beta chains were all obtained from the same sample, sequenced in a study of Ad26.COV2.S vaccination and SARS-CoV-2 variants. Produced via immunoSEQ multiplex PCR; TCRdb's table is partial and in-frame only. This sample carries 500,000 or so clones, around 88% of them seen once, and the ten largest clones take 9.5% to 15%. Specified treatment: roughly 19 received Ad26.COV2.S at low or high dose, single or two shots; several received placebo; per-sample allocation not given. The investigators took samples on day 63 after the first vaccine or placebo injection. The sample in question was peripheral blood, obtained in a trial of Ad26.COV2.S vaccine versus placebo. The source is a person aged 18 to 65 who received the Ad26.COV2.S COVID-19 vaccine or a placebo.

For the CDR3, the DNA is TGTGCCAGCCACCCGTCCGGCTTCAATGAGCAGTTCTTC. This encodes CASHPSGFNEQFF. The chain carries TRBV19 and TRBJ2-1, with D unresolved. The V end was cut by 9 bases, the J end by 6 bases, with 15 bases between. The germline gives CDR1 LNHDA, CDR2 SQIVND (reference sequence). CDR3 length: 13 residues.

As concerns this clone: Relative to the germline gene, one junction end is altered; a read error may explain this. In DNA, the CDR3 is TGTGCCAGCAGTTACTCGATGGGCGGGACAATCAATTTT. Its protein is CASSYSMGGTINF. The gene calls are TRBV6-5 and TRBJ2-3; D tentatively reads TRBD1 or TRBD2 (6 bases each). CDR3 length equals 13 residues. The V gene's germline CDR1 is MNHEY and CDR2 SVGAGI.

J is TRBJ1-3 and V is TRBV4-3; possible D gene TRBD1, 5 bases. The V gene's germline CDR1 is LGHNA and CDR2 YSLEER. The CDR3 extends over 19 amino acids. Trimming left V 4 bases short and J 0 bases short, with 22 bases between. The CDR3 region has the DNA TGCGCCAGCAGCCCCTATGGCGAGGTGGGGCCGACCTCTGGAAACACCATATATTTT. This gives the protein CASSPYGEVGPTSGNTIYF.

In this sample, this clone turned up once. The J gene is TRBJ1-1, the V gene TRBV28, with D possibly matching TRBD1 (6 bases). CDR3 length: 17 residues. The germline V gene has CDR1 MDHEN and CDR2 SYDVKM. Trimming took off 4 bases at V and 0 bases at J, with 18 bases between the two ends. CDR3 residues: CASSWTKDSRVNTEAFF. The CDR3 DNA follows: TGTGCCAGCAGTTGGACAAAGGACAGCAGGGTGAACACTGAAGCTTTCTTT.

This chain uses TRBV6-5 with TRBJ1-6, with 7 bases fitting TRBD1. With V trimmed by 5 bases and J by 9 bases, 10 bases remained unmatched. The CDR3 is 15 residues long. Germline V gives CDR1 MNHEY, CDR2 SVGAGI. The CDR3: CASSRGKTGSSPLHF. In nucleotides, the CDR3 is TGTGCCAGCAGTCGAGGGAAGACAGGGAGTTCACCCCTCCACTTT.

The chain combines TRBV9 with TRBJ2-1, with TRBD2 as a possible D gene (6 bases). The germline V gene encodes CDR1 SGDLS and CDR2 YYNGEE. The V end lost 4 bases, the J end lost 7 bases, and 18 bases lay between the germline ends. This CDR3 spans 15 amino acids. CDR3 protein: CASSPSAGRSNEQFF. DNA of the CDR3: TGTGCCAGCAGCCCCTCAGCAGGGAGGTCAAATGAGCAGTTCTTC.

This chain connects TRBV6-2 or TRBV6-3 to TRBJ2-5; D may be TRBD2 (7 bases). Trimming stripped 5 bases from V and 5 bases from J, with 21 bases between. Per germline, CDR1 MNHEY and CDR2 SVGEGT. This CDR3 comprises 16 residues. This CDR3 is CASSRPRGGAGETQYF. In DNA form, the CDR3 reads TGTGCCAGCAGTAGGCCCCGCGGGGGCGCGGGGGAGACCCAGTACTTC.

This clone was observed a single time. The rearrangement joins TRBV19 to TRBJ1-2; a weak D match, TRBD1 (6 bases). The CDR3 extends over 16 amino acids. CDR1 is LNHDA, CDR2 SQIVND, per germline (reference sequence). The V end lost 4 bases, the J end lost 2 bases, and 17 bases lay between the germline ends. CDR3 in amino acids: CASSSARGTLNYGYTF. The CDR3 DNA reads TGTGCCAGTAGTAGTGCGCGCGGGACACTCAACTATGGCTACACCTTC. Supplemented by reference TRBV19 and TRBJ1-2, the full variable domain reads DGGITQSPKYLFRKEGQNVTLSCEQNLNHDAMYWYRQDPGQGLRLIYYSQIVNDFQKGDIAEGYSVSREKKESFPLTVTSAQKNPTAFYLCASSSARGTLNYGYTFGSGTRLTVV.

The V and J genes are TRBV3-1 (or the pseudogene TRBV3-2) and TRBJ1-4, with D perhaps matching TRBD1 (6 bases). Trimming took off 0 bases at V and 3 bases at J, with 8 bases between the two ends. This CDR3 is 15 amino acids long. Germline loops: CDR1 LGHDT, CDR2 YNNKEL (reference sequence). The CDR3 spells CASSQDRGPNEKLFF. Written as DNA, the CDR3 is TGTGCCAGCAGCCAAGATCGGGGGCCTAATGAAAAACTGTTTTTT.

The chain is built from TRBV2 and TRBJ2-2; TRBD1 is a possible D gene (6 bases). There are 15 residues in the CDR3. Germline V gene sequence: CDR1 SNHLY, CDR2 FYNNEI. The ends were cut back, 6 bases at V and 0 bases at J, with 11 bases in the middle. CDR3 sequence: CASSARTANTGELFF. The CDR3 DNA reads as TGTGCCAGCAGCGCCAGGACAGCGAACACCGGGGAGCTGTTTTTT.

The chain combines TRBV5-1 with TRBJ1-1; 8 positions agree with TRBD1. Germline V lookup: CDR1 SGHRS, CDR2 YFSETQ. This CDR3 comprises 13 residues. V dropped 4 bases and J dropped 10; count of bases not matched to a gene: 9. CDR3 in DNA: TGCGCCAGCAGCCCCGACAGGGGAGTCTTAGCTTTCTTT. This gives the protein CASSPDRGVLAFF.

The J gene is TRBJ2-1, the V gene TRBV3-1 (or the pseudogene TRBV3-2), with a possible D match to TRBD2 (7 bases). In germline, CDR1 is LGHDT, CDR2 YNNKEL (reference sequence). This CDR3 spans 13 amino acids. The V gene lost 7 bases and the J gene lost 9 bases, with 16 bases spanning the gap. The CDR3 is CASIGGGAAEQFF. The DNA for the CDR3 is TGTGCCAGCATAGGGGGAGGGGCTGCTGAGCAGTTCTTC.

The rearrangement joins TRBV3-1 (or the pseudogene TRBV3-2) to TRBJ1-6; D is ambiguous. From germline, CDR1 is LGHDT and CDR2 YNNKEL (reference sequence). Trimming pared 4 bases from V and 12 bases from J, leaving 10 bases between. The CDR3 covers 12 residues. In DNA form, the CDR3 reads TGTGCCAGCAGCCGCCCGGGGATACCCCTCCACTTT. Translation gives CASSRPGIPLHF.

The CDR3 DNA follows: TGTGCCACCAGCGGACAGTCCTACGAGCAGTACTTC. Its translation: CATSGQSYEQYF. The chain joins TRBV15 to TRBJ2-7, with D possibly being TRBD1 (6 bases). The CDR3 extends over 12 amino acids. Trimming stripped 5 bases from V and 1 base from J, with 6 bases between. The germline CDR1 and CDR2 sequences are LNHNV and YYDKDF (reference sequence).

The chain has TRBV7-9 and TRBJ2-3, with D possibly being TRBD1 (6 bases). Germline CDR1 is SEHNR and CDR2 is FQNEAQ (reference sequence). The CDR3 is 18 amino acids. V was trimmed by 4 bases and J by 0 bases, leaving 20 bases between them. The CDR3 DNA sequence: TGTGCCAGCAGCTCGGCCCCACGGCGGACAGCTAGCACAGATACGCAGTATTTT. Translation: CASSSAPRRTASTDTQYF.

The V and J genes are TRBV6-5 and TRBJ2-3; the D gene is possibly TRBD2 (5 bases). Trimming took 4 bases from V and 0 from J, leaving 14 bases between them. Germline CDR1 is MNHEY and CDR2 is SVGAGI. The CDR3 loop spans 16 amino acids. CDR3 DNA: TGTGCCAGCAGTTCGAGCGGAGGTAGAAGCACAGATACGCAGTATTTT. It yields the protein CASSSSGGRSTDTQYF.

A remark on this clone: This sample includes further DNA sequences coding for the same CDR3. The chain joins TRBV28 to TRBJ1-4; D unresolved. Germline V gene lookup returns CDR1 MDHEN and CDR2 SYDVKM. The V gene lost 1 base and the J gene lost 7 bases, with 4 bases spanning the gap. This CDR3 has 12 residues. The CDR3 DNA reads TGTGCCAGCAGTTTATCCGGTGAAAAACTGTTTTTT. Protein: CASSLSGEKLFF. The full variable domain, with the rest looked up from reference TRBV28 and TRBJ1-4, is DVKVTQSSRYLVKRTGEKVFLECVQDMDHENMFWYRQDPGLGLRLIYFSYDVKMKEKGDIPEGYSVSREKKERFSLILESASTNQTSMYLCASSLSGEKLFFGSGTQLSVL.

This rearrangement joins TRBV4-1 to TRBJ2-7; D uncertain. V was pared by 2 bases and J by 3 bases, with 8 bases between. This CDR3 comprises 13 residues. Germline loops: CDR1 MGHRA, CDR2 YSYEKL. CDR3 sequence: CASSQSPDYEQYF. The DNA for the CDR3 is TGCGCCAGCAGCCAATCCCCGGACTACGAGCAGTACTTC.

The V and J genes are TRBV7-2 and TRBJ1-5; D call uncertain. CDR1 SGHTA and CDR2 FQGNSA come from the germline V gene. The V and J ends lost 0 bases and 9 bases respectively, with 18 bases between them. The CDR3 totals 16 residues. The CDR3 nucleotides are TGTGCCAGCAGCTTAGCGCCCCGGACGAGCGGATCGCCCCAGCATTTT. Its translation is CASSLAPRTSGSPQHF. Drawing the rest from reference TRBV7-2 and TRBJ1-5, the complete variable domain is GAGVSQSPSNKVTEKGKDVELRCDPISGHTALYWYRQSLGQGLEFLIYFQGNSAPDKSGLPSDRFSAERTGGSVSTLTIQRTQQEDSAVYLCASSLAPRTSGSPQHFGDGTRLSIL.

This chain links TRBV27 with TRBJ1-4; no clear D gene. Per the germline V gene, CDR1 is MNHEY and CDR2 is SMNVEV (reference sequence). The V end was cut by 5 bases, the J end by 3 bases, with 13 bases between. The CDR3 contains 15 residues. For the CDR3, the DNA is TGTGCCAGCAGTCTAGACCGGAGGTCTAATGAAAAACTGTTTTTT. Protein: CASSLDRRSNEKLFF.

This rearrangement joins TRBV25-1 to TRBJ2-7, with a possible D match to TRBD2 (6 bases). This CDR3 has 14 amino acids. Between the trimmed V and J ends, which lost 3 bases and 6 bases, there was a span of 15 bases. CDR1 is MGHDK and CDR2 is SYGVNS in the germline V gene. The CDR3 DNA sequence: TGTGCCAGCAGTGATCCCAGACCCGGGGGCGAGCAGTACTTC. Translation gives CASSDPRPGGEQYF.

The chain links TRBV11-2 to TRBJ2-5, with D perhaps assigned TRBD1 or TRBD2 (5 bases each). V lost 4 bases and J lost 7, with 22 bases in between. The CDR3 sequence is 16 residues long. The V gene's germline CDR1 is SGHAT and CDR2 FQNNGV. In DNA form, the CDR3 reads TGTGCCAGCAGCTCCCGCTCACAGGATCGGGGACCGACCCAGTACTTC. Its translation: CASSSRSQDRGPTQYF.

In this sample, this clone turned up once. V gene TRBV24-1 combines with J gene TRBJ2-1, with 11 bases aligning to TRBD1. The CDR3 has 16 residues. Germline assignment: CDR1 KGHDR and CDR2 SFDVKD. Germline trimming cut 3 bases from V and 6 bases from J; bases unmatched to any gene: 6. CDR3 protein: CATSDRTGGNINEQFF. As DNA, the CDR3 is TGTGCCACCAGTGATCGGACAGGGGGCAATATCAATGAGCAGTTCTTC.

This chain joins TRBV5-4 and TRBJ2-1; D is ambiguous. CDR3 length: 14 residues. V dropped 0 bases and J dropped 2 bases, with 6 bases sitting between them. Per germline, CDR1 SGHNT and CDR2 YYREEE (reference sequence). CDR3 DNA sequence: TGTGCCAGCAGCTTGGATCCAACCTACAATGAGCAGTTCTTC. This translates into CASSLDPTYNEQFF.

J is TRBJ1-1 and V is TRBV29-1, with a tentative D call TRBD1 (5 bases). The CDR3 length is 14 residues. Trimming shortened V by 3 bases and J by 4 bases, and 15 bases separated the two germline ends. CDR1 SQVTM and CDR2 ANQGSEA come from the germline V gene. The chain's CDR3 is CSVESRGKGTEAFF. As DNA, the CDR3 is TGCAGCGTTGAGAGTAGGGGCAAAGGCACTGAAGCTTTCTTT.

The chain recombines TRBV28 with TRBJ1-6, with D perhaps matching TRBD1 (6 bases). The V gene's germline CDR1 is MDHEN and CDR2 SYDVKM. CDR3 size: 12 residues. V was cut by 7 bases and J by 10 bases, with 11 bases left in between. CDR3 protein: CASIPGGSPLHF. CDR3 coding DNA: TGTGCCAGCATTCCGGGGGGCTCACCCCTCCACTTT.

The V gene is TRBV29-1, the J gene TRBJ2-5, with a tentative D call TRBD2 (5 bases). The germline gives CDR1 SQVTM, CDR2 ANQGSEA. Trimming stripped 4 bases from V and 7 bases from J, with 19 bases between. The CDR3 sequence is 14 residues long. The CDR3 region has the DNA TGCAGCGTTGTCGATTTTGTCCCCCGGGGGACCCAGTACTTC. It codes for CSVVDFVPRGTQYF.

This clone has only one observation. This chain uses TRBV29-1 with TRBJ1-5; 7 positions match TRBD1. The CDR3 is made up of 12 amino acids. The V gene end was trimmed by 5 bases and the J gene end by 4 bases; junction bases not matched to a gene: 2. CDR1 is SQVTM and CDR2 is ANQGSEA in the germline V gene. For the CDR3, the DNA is TGCAGCGTTACGACAGGGAATCAGCCCCAGCATTTT. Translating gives CSVTTGNQPQHF.

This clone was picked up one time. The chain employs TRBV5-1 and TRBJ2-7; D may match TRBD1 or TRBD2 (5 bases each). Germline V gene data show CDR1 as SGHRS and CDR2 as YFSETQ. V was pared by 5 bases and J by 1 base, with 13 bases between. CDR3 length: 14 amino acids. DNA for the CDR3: TGCGCCAGCAGAGTGTCGGGGCCGTCCTACGAGCAGTACTTC. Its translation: CASRVSGPSYEQYF.

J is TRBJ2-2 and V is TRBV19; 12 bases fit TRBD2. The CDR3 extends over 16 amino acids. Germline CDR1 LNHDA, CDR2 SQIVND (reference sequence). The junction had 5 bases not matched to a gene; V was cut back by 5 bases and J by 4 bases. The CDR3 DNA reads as TGTGCCAGTAGTGAACTAGCGGGAGGTCGCACCGGGGAGCTGTTTTTT. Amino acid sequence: CASSELAGGRTGELFF.

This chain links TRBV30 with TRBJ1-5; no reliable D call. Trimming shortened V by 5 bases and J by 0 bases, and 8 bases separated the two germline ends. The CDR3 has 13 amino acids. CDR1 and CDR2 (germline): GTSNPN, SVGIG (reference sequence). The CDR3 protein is CAWGDNSNQPQHF. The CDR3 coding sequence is TGTGCCTGGGGAGATAATAGCAATCAGCCCCAGCATTTT.

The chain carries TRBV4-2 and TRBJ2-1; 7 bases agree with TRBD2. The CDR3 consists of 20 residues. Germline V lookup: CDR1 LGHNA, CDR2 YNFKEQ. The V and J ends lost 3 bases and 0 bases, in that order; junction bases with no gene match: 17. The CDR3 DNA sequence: TGTGCCAGCAGCCATTCCTCGACATCGCGGGGACTACTCTCCTACAATGAGCAGTTCTTC. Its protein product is CASSHSSTSRGLLSYNEQFF.